These 15 T cell receptor beta chains originate from one sample sequenced in a study of cytomegalovirus exposure and HLA in healthy donors. Primers: 60 Vbeta forward and 13 Jbeta reverse. Only in-frame clones appear in the TCRdb table, and some are missing; sequencing was by immunoSEQ multiplex PCR. The sample carries roughly 150,000 clones, approximately 80% recorded once. The sequencing input was PBMCs. The source is a woman in her 40s in good health and CMV-seronegative.

This clone showed up just once. DNA of the CDR3: TGTGCCAGCAGTCTTACAGGGGATTCGTTCTTC. Its protein is CASSLTGDSFF. This chain joins TRBV5-6 and TRBJ2-1; 7 positions agree with TRBD1. CDR3 size: 11 residues. J was trimmed by 15 bases and V by 5 bases; bases with no gene match: 8. Germline V gene data show CDR1 as SGHDT and CDR2 as YYEEEE.

The rearrangement links TRBV6-6 to TRBJ2-7; 7 nucleotides match TRBD1. This CDR3 has 14 residues. The germline V gene has CDR1 MNHNY and CDR2 SVGAGI (reference sequence). Germline trimming cut 5 bases from V and 2 bases from J; bases unmatched to any gene: 6. The CDR3 DNA reads as TGTGCCAGCAGTCCCAGACAGGGACCCTACGAGCAGTACTTC. Its protein is CASSPRQGPYEQYF.

This chain uses TRBV7-9 with TRBJ2-5; D gene unclear. The CDR3 runs 13 residues. The V gene's germline CDR1 is SEHNR and CDR2 FQNEAQ (reference sequence). V was trimmed by 2 bases and J by 5 bases, leaving 9 bases between them. The CDR3: CASSLLSEETQYF. The CDR3 DNA sequence: TGTGCCAGCAGCTTACTGTCGGAGGAGACCCAGTACTTC.

This clone was detected only a few times. The chain recombines TRBV4-3 with TRBJ2-7; perhaps TRBD2 as D (7 bases). Looked up from germline, CDR1 is LGHNA and CDR2 is YSLEER. This CDR3 has 14 residues. Trimming took 0 bases from V and 9 from J, leaving 15 bases between them. Here the CDR3 DNA reads TGCGCCAGCAGCCAAGATCGGCAGGGGAGGGGGCAGTACTTC. Translating it yields CASSQDRQGRGQYF.

This chain uses TRBV28 with TRBJ1-2; 7 bases fit TRBD1. V shed 7 bases and J 5 bases; nucleotides not matched to a gene: 4. The CDR3 has 12 amino acids. Germline V gene data show CDR1 as MDHEN and CDR2 as SYDVKM. The CDR3 DNA follows: TGTGCCAGCAATAACAGGGGTTATGGCTACACCTTC. This encodes CASNNRGYGYTF.

This rearrangement joins TRBV5-6 to TRBJ1-4, with 7 bases that match TRBD1. Germline CDR1 SGHDT, CDR2 YYEEEE. Trimming cost V 4 bases and J 6 bases; bases outside gene matches: 12. The CDR3 contains 16 residues. For the CDR3, the DNA is TGTGCCAGCAGCGAGCAGGGGGGCCGGGTCCATGAAAAACTGTTTTTT. Protein sequence: CASSEQGGRVHEKLFF.

This clone was observed a few times. This chain joins TRBV7-9 and TRBJ1-1; D possibly corresponds to TRBD1 (5 bases). The CDR3 extends over 17 amino acids. Trimming cost V 4 bases and J 0 bases, with 18 bases left between them. The germline V gene encodes CDR1 SEHNR and CDR2 FQNEAQ (reference sequence). For the CDR3, the DNA is TGTGCCAGCAGCTCCTACTACGCGGGGGTACTGAACACTGAAGCTTTCTTT. The encoded protein is CASSSYYAGVLNTEAFF.

This clone was found a few times. The V call is TRBV28, the J call TRBJ1-2; D unclear. The CDR3 runs to 15 residues. Germline V gives CDR1 MDHEN, CDR2 SYDVKM. V was trimmed by 4 bases and J by 1 base, leaving 13 bases between them. CDR3 sequence (DNA): TGTGCCAGCAGTTCCCCCGCCGGGGTTAACTATGGCTACACCTTC. Its protein product is CASSSPAGVNYGYTF.

This sequence joins TRBV5-6 and TRBJ2-5; 14 bases are shared with TRBD2. CDR3 length: 17 residues. Per germline, CDR1 SGHDT and CDR2 YYEEEE. V shed 4 bases, J shed 5 bases, and the junction held 10 bases outside the gene matches. CDR3: CASSPQPGLAGGETQYF. Written as DNA, the CDR3 is TGTGCCAGCAGCCCCCAACCCGGACTAGCGGGGGGCGAGACCCAGTACTTC. The variable domain in full, completed from reference TRBV5-6 and TRBJ2-5, reads DAGVTQSPTHLIKTRGQQVTLRCSPKSGHDTVSWYQQALGQGPQFIFQYYEEEERQRGNFPDRFSGHQFPNYSSELNVNALLLGDSALYLCASSPQPGLAGGETQYFGPGTRLLVL.

V gene TRBV28 combines with J gene TRBJ2-3, with 9 positions matching TRBD2. Trimming at V came to 8 bases and at J to 2 bases, leaving 2 bases not matched to a gene. This CDR3 region has 13 residues. The germline V gene encodes CDR1 MDHEN and CDR2 SYDVKM. CDR3 sequence (DNA): TGTGCCAGCGGGACTAGCTCCACAGATACGCAGTATTTT. It yields the protein CASGTSSTDTQYF. The full variable domain, with the rest looked up from reference TRBV28 and TRBJ2-3, is DVKVTQSSRYLVKRTGEKVFLECVQDMDHENMFWYRQDPGLGLRLIYFSYDVKMKEKGDIPEGYSVSREKKERFSLILESASTNQTSMYLCASGTSSTDTQYFGPGTRLTVL.

This chain joins TRBV4-1 and TRBJ2-7, with D possibly matching TRBD2 (5 bases). Germline V lookup: CDR1 MGHRA, CDR2 YSYEKL. This CDR3 spans 15 amino acids. Trimming left V 3 bases short and J 0 bases short, with 12 bases between. DNA of the CDR3: TGCGCCAGCAGCCACCCGGGAACAAACTCCTACGAGCAGTACTTC. It yields the protein CASSHPGTNSYEQYF.

In nucleotides, the CDR3 is TGTGCCAGTAGTCCCCGGACAGAGTACAATGAGCAGTTCTTC. Residues: CASSPRTEYNEQFF. The chain uses TRBV19 and TRBJ2-1; D is possibly TRBD1 (6 bases). In germline, CDR1 is LNHDA, CDR2 SQIVND (reference sequence). The length of the CDR3 is 14 residues. V was trimmed by 5 bases and J by 4 bases, leaving 12 bases between them.

The rearrangement links TRBV5-1 to TRBJ1-2, with 7 bases identical to TRBD1. The germline gives CDR1 SGHRS, CDR2 YFSETQ. Unmatched junction bases numbered 4, after V lost 4 bases and J lost 1 base. The CDR3 loop spans 14 amino acids. CDR3 amino acids: CASSPGQINYGYTF. The CDR3 DNA reads TGCGCCAGCAGCCCGGGACAGATTAACTATGGCTACACCTTC.

The chain links TRBV21-1 to TRBJ1-2; the table's D call of TRBD1 was not tested on the DNA. TRBV21-1 is assigned pseudogene status. CDR3 size: 17 residues. The CDR3 sequence: CASSKEKVFREFGGYTF. As DNA, the CDR3 is TGTGCCAGCAGCAAAGAAAAAGTGTTCAGGGAATTTGGTGGCTACACCTTC.

The chain recombines TRBV7-6 with TRBJ1-3; unclear D gene. V shed 5 bases and J shed 0 bases, with 8 bases lying between them. The CDR3 runs to 14 residues. Germline assignment: CDR1 SGHVS and CDR2 FNYEAQ. The CDR3 reads CASSRAGSGNTIYF. CDR3 sequence (DNA): TGTGCCAGCAGCCGAGCGGGCTCTGGAAACACCATATATTTT. The complete variable domain, with remaining parts taken from reference TRBV7-6 and TRBJ1-3, reads GAGVSQSPRYKVTKRGQDVALRCDPISGHVSLYWYRQALGQGPEFLTYFNYEAQQDKSGLPNDRFSAERPEGSISTLTIQRTEQRDSAMYRCASSRAGSGNTIYFGEGSWLTVV.